This entry lists 6 T cell receptor beta chains sequenced from one sample in a study of T cells in Graves' hyperthyroidism and ophthalmopathy. TCR beta CDR3 sequences were amplified from RNA transcripts. With the HTBI primer set, the TCR CDR3 went through a first round of RT-PCR. MiXCR, applied by TCRdb to the multiplex PCR reads, yields one record per CDR3 protein. The sample yields over 500,000 distinct CDR3 sequences, 15% to 20% seen once. The sample consisted of blood. Every receptor here comes from a woman between 18 and 29 years old with Graves' ophthalmopathy.

This clonotype was picked up many times. This chain joins TRBV28 and TRBJ1-5, with 8 bases fitting TRBD1. In germline, CDR1 is MDHEN, CDR2 SYDVKM. Trimming cost V 6 bases and J 1 base; bases outside gene matches: 11. The CDR3 length is 17 residues. The CDR3: CASSSYRQGMSNQPQHF. The CDR3 region has the DNA TGTGCCAGCAGCTCGTATCGACAGGGGATGAGCAATCAGCCCCAGCATTTT.

J is TRBJ2-3 and V is TRBV10-3, with TRBD2 matching over 8 bases. There are 15 residues in the CDR3. CDR1 and CDR2 from the germline V gene are ENHRY and SYGVKD. V lost 7 bases, J lost 3 bases, and 9 bases stayed unmatched. CDR3 in DNA: TGTGCCATCACGCGGGGGCGGGGGGCAACAGATACGCAGTATTTT. It translates to CAITRGRGATDTQYF.

This clonotype was counted ten times or more. This chain joins TRBV28 and TRBJ2-1, with D possibly matching TRBD1 (5 bases). The V gene lost 2 bases and the J gene lost 9 bases, with 14 bases spanning the gap. The CDR3 consists of 14 residues. Germline V gives CDR1 MDHEN, CDR2 SYDVKM. CDR3 residues: CASSLIHERGEQFF. CDR3 DNA sequence: TGTGCCAGCAGTTTAATCCATGAAAGGGGTGAGCAGTTCTTC.

This clonotype was recorded once. The genes are TRBV27 and TRBJ1-2; D unclear. The CDR3 has 14 amino acids. Germline V gene sequence: CDR1 MNHEY, CDR2 SMNVEV (reference sequence). Trimming pared 6 bases from V and 8 bases from J, leaving 19 bases between. CDR3 region: CASRGGVSSWGYTF. DNA for the CDR3: TGTGCCAGCAGGGGTGGGGTTTCCTCGTGGGGCTACACCTTC.

This clonotype was detected only a few times. The chain employs TRBV30 and TRBJ2-1; a possible D gene is TRBD2 (8 bases). This CDR3 region has 15 residues. Germline V gene sequence: CDR1 GTSNPN, CDR2 SVGIG (reference sequence). The V and J ends lost 3 bases and 8 bases respectively, with 20 bases between them. CDR3 DNA sequence: TGTGCCTGGAGCCCCGGGAGGGGGCGTAACGATGAGCAGTTCTTC. Its translation is CAWSPGRGRNDEQFF.

The chain joins TRBV3-1 to TRBJ2-1; TRBD2 agrees at 12 bases. Germline-derived CDR1 and CDR2 are LGHDT and YNNKEL (reference sequence). V gave up 3 bases and J gave up 8 bases; unmatched junction bases: 5. CDR3 length: 15 residues. CDR3 protein: CASSQRTSGKDEQFF. DNA of the CDR3: TGTGCCAGCAGCCAGAGGACTAGCGGGAAGGATGAGCAGTTCTTC.